These 22 T cell receptor beta chains came from one sample sequenced in a study of OX40 agonist ivuxolimab in advanced cancers. The method was immunoSEQ multiplex PCR; TCRdb's version includes in-frame clones alone and lacks a portion of them. The sample yields about 76,000 clones, 80% to 90% seen once. Sequences were derived from CD4+ or CD8+ T cells sorted from blood, sampled in a trial of the OX40 agonist ivuxolimab. The receptors stem from an adult with an advanced solid tumor such as melanoma, head and neck, liver or kidney cancer.

As to this clone: Distinct nucleotide sequences in the sample also encode this CDR3. This chain connects TRBV9 to TRBJ2-1, with 12 bases that match TRBD2. The CDR3 covers 16 residues. V gave up 0 bases and J gave up 7 bases; unmatched junction bases: 5. CDR1 SGDLS and CDR2 YYNGEE come from the germline V gene. CDR3: CASSVGLAGGLNEQFF. The CDR3 DNA follows: TGTGCCAGCAGCGTAGGTCTAGCGGGGGGGCTGAATGAGCAGTTCTTC.

The chain uses TRBV5-6 and TRBJ1-2; a weak D match, TRBD1 (5 bases). The germline V gene has CDR1 SGHDT and CDR2 YYEEEE. V gave up 2 bases and J gave up 3 bases, with 17 bases separating them. There are 16 residues in the CDR3. The CDR3 DNA reads as TGTGCCAGCAGCTTCAGGGCGGCGGCGGGCGACTATGGCTACACCTTC. This gives the protein CASSFRAAAGDYGYTF.

This clone occurred a few times. J is TRBJ1-1 and V is TRBV7-3; D perhaps matches TRBD1 (5 bases). Germline V gene lookup returns CDR1 SGHTA and CDR2 FQGTGA. The CDR3 is 13 amino acids. Trimming took 1 base from V and 7 from J, leaving 10 bases between them. CDR3 bases: TGTGCCAGCAGCTTAAATAAGGGGTATGAAGCTTTCTTT. This sequence encodes CASSLNKGYEAFF.

The V gene is TRBV7-3, the J gene TRBJ1-5; a possible D gene is TRBD1 (5 bases). CDR1 is SGHTA, CDR2 FQGTGA, per germline. The V gene lost 0 bases and the J gene lost 1 base, with 10 bases spanning the gap. The CDR3 consists of 16 residues. CDR3 DNA sequence: TGTGCCAGCAGCTTAACAAGAGGGGAGAGCAATCAGCCCCAGCATTTT. Translated, it gives CASSLTRGESNQPQHF. The full variable domain, its missing parts supplied by reference TRBV7-3 and TRBJ1-5, is GAGVSQTPSNKVTEKGKYVELRCDPISGHTALYWYRQSLGQGPEFLIYFQGTGAADDSGLPNDRFFAVRPEGSVSTLKIQRTERGDSAVYLCASSLTRGESNQPQHFGDGTRLSIL.

V and J are TRBV30 and TRBJ2-2, with 14 bases matching TRBD2. This CDR3 comprises 16 residues. The V and J ends lost 2 bases and 5 bases, in that order; junction bases with no gene match: 4. CDR1 is GTSNPN and CDR2 is SVGIG in the germline V gene (reference sequence). CDR3 DNA sequence: TGTGCCTGGAGTTGGGGACTAGCGGGGGTGACCGGGGAGCTGTTTTTT. Translation: CAWSWGLAGVTGELFF.

This chain uses TRBV20-1 with TRBJ2-7; the D is unclear. Trimming shortened V by 8 bases and J by 5 bases, and 13 bases separated the two germline ends. CDR1 is DFQATT, CDR2 SNEGSKA, per germline (reference sequence). The CDR3 runs to 11 residues. The CDR3 DNA reads TGCAGTACCCACCGGTACCACGAGCAGTACTTC. It yields the protein CSTHRYHEQYF.

The chain has TRBV2 and TRBJ1-6, with D uncertain. Between the trimmed V and J ends, which lost 7 bases and 2 bases, there was a span of 6 bases. The CDR3 length is 13 residues. The germline V gene has CDR1 SNHLY and CDR2 FYNNEI. CDR3: CASKVTYNSPLHF. DNA of the CDR3: TGTGCCAGCAAAGTGACCTATAATTCACCCCTCCACTTT.

CDR3 region: CASREGDTQYF. CDR3 nucleotide sequence: TGTGCCAGCAGGGAGGGGGATACGCAGTATTTT. The rearrangement uses TRBV28 and TRBJ2-3; tentative D call: TRBD2 (6 bases). Germline values: CDR1 MDHEN, CDR2 SYDVKM. CDR3 size: 11 residues. Trimming took 6 bases from V and 6 from J, leaving 7 bases between them.

The chain employs TRBV14 and TRBJ1-6; D is unclear. The CDR3 runs to 15 residues. Per the germline V gene, CDR1 is SGHDN and CDR2 is FVKESK. Trimming cost V 0 bases and J 9 bases, with 12 bases left between them. This CDR3 reads CASSQDSYTFSPLHF. The CDR3 DNA sequence: TGTGCCAGCAGCCAAGACTCCTACACCTTTTCACCCCTCCACTTT.

The V gene is TRBV5-1, the J gene TRBJ1-6, with 8 bases identical to TRBD1. This CDR3 comprises 17 residues. Per the germline V gene, CDR1 is SGHRS and CDR2 is YFSETQ. With V trimmed by 4 bases and J by 5 bases, 11 bases remained unmatched. For the CDR3, the DNA is TGCGCCAGCAGCATGGACAGGGAGATCAGGAATAATTCACCCCTCCACTTT. Residues: CASSMDREIRNNSPLHF.

A few counts support this clone. V is TRBV19 and J is TRBJ2-5; D is undetermined. The CDR3 covers 13 residues. V lost 7 bases, J lost 5 bases, and 14 bases lay in between. Germline V gives CDR1 LNHDA, CDR2 SQIVND (reference sequence). This chain's CDR3 is CASTEGPLETQYF. CDR3 DNA: TGTGCCAGTACCGAAGGCCCCTTGGAGACCCAGTACTTC.

V and J are TRBV5-6 and TRBJ1-3; TRBD1 matches 10 bases. The CDR3 is 15 amino acids. Germline values: CDR1 SGHDT, CDR2 YYEEEE. The V segment lost 3 bases and the J segment 2 bases; nucleotides outside the gene matches: 2. This CDR3 is CASSSGTGAGNTIYF. The CDR3 nucleotides are TGTGCCAGCAGCTCGGGGACAGGGGCTGGAAACACCATATATTTT.

This clone was seen once. This chain connects TRBV10-3 to TRBJ2-3; TRBD2 matches at 9 bases. V gave up 10 bases and J gave up 3 bases; unmatched junction bases: 8. Germline CDR1 reads ENHRY; CDR2 reads SYGVKD. The CDR3 has 14 residues. CDR3 coding DNA: TGTGCCAGCCGGGCGGGGGGGCAAACAGATACGCAGTATTTT. Translated: CASRAGGQTDTQYF.

V is TRBV28 and J is TRBJ2-7; D uncertain. The CDR3 length is 13 residues. CDR1 is MDHEN and CDR2 is SYDVKM in the germline V gene. V was shortened by 6 bases and J by 3 bases, with 12 bases between the two germline ends. The CDR3 protein is CASRKGPIYEQYF. CDR3 in DNA: TGTGCCAGCAGGAAAGGACCGATCTACGAGCAGTACTTC.

This clone was observed a single time. The chain couples TRBV6-1 to TRBJ1-5, with D hard to call. The V and J ends lost 2 bases and 5 bases respectively, with 7 bases between them. Per germline, CDR1 MNHNS and CDR2 SASEGT. The CDR3 consists of 13 residues. The chain's CDR3 is CASSERWDQPQHF. The DNA of the CDR3 is TGTGCCAGCAGTGAACGGTGGGATCAGCCCCAGCATTTT.

The chain is built from TRBV5-1 and TRBJ1-5; possibly TRBD1 for D (5 bases). This CDR3 spans 14 amino acids. Deletions cut 2 bases from V and 3 bases from J, with 9 bases between. Germline loops: CDR1 SGHRS, CDR2 YFSETQ. The CDR3 bases are TGCGCCAGCAGCTTAACCGGACACAATCAGCCCCAGCATTTT. Protein sequence: CASSLTGHNQPQHF.

The J gene is TRBJ2-3, the V gene TRBV2, with 7 nucleotides matching TRBD1. The V gene end was trimmed by 10 bases and the J gene end by 3 bases; junction bases not matched to a gene: 7. The CDR3 contains 13 residues. The germline V gene has CDR1 SNHLY and CDR2 FYNNEI. CDR3 amino acids: CATQGYKTDTQYF. In DNA, the CDR3 is TGTGCCACACAGGGGTATAAGACAGATACGCAGTATTTT.

V and J are TRBV19 and TRBJ2-5, with TRBD1 matching over 8 bases. From germline, CDR1 is LNHDA and CDR2 SQIVND (reference sequence). V shed 5 bases, J shed 5 bases, and the junction held 7 bases outside the gene matches. The CDR3 extends over 14 amino acids. The CDR3, as DNA: TGTGCCAGTAGTTACCCAGGGGGCGGGGAGACCCAGTACTTC. Its translation is CASSYPGGGETQYF.

The chain couples TRBV5-1 to TRBJ1-6; tentative D call: TRBD1 (6 bases). V gave up 0 bases and J gave up 9 bases, with 40 bases separating them. Germline lookup yields CDR1 SGHRS and CDR2 YFSETQ. The CDR3 runs 24 residues. Written as DNA, the CDR3 is TGCGCCAGCAGCTTGGTTTCGGCGTTGGACAGAATGAAGGGTGGGCAAGCATTTATTTCACCCCTCCACTTT. Translation: CASSLVSALDRMKGGQAFISPLHF.

This chain's CDR3 is CASSQGPEAEAFF. Written as DNA, the CDR3 is TGTGCCAGCAGCCAGGGGCCCGAGGCTGAAGCTTTCTTT. The chain is built from TRBV7-9 and TRBJ1-1, with D possibly matching TRBD1 (6 bases). Germline loops: CDR1 SEHNR, CDR2 FQNEAQ (reference sequence). V was clipped by 5 bases and J by 6 bases, with 13 bases between them. CDR3 length: 13 amino acids.

The chain joins TRBV6-5 to TRBJ1-6; the D gene is possibly TRBD1 (5 bases). Deletions cut 0 bases from V and 3 bases from J, with 6 bases between. CDR1 is MNHEY, CDR2 SVGAGI, per germline. The CDR3 length is 15 residues. In DNA, the CDR3 is TGTGCCAGCAGTTACTCGGGGCACTATAATTCACCCCTCCACTTT. Residues: CASSYSGHYNSPLHF.

V and J are TRBV28 and TRBJ1-5; 8 bases are a match to TRBD1. The J segment lost 0 bases and the V segment lost 5 bases, leaving 3 bases of the junction unmatched. Germline CDR1 MDHEN, CDR2 SYDVKM. The CDR3 spans 15 residues. This CDR3 is CASSGQGYSNQPQHF. Written as DNA, the CDR3 is TGTGCCAGCAGTGGACAGGGTTATAGCAATCAGCCCCAGCATTTT.